The clone carrying this T cell receptor (beta chain) was found many times. The antigen remains unidentified. Nobody among the patients had been given any treatment before thyroid surgery. The sample belongs to a study of metastatic and nonmetastatic thyroid tumors. As for the study in general: Repertoires were compared across blood and tumor or nodule tissue from malignant and benign thyroid patients.

The CDR3 is 14 amino acids. CDR1 MNHNS and CDR2 SASEGT come from the germline V gene. V shed 6 bases and J shed 0 bases, with 12 bases lying between them. Regarding the study as a whole: In both blood and tumor samples, TCR beta diversity was reported significantly higher for malignant than benign nodules.

Original processing notes: A papillary thyroid cancer distant-metastasis classifier was built from CDR3 differences across clinicopathological groups. TCRdb reprocessed the PCR reads via MiXCR. None of the V and J calls come from the authors' own analysis; TCRdb made them. This sample has about 37,000 clones, with roughly 14% found just once. Material for sequencing was blood. This receptor was obtained from a female donor with papillary thyroid cancer or a benign thyroid nodule (not recorded which). Some clones in this sample may be carry-over from other donors' samples. This chain joins TRBV6-1 and TRBJ2-7; D not certain. CDR3 sequence reads: CASSETVSSYEQYF. For the CDR3, the DNA is TGTGCCAGCAGCGAGACGGTGAGCTCCTACGAGCAGTACTTC.